A single sample is the source of the 27 T cell receptor beta chains below, sequenced in a study of CD8+ T cells in alopecia areata. The treatment denotes: oral pan-JAK inhibitor, 5-10 mg twice daily. TCR sequencing used cDNA made by reverse transcription of extracted RNA. Sequenced by immunoSEQ multiplex PCR; TCRdb stores in-frame clones only, minus some. In the table there are 150,000 to 250,000 clones, about 62% of which are singletons. The specimen was CD4+ T cells sorted from blood, collected at week 24, from a patient treated with tofacitinib. The receptors derive from a human donor with alopecia areata.

The chain is built from TRBV27 and TRBJ2-1, with D possibly called TRBD1 or TRBD2 (7 bases each). V lost 7 bases to trimming and J lost 7 bases, with 20 bases between them. Germline V gene sequence: CDR1 MNHEY, CDR2 SMNVEV (reference sequence). The CDR3 has 15 amino acids. CDR3 amino acids: CASKGAGLQGNEQFF. In DNA, the CDR3 is TGTGCCAGCAAGGGAGCGGGATTACAGGGGAATGAGCAGTTCTTC.

The CDR3 nucleotides are TGCGCCAGCAGCGCCACCGGGACCGACTATGAAAAACTGTTTTTT. Encoded protein: CASSATGTDYEKLFF. The rearrangement uses TRBV5-1 and TRBJ1-4, with a possible D match to TRBD1 (5 bases). Per the germline V gene, CDR1 is SGHRS and CDR2 is YFSETQ. CDR3 size: 15 residues. Trimming shortened V by 4 bases and J by 6 bases, and 16 bases separated the two germline ends.

The chain is built from TRBV5-1 and TRBJ1-5, with 7 bases identical to TRBD1. Germline CDR1 reads SGHRS; CDR2 reads YFSETQ. This CDR3 spans 13 amino acids. The junction had 2 bases not matched to a gene; V was cut back by 4 bases and J by 4 bases. The CDR3: CASSPGQNQPQHF. The CDR3 DNA reads TGCGCCAGCAGCCCGGGACAGAATCAGCCCCAGCATTTT.

J is TRBJ1-5 and V is TRBV5-4; weak D call: TRBD1 (5 bases). Germline CDR1 is SGHNT and CDR2 is YYREEE (reference sequence). CDR3 length equals 13 residues. V lost 0 bases and J 6 bases, leaving 7 bases between the germline ends. The DNA for the CDR3 is TGTGCCAGCAGCTTGGCCAGGGTTCAGCCCCAGCATTTT. As protein: CASSLARVQPQHF.

The chain has TRBV18 and TRBJ2-3; D is uncertain. Germline V lookup: CDR1 KGHSH, CDR2 LQKENI. The CDR3 contains 14 residues. The germline V and J ends were trimmed by 0 bases and 2 bases, with 6 bases remaining between them. The CDR3 nucleotides are TGTGCCAGCTCACCACCGCAGATCACAGATACGCAGTATTTT. Translated: CASSPPQITDTQYF.

Only a few counts were recorded for this clone. Other nucleotide sequences from this sample produce the same CDR3. The J gene is TRBJ2-5, the V gene TRBV9; D may be TRBD2 (6 bases). CDR1 is SGDLS and CDR2 is YYNGEE in the germline V gene. CDR3 length: 14 amino acids. V gave up 0 bases and J gave up 4 bases, with 10 bases separating them. CDR3 protein: CASSVVAGRETQYF. CDR3 DNA sequence: TGTGCCAGCAGCGTAGTGGCCGGGAGAGAGACCCAGTACTTC.

The rearrangement joins TRBV5-6 to TRBJ2-5; D may be TRBD2 (6 bases). CDR3 size: 13 residues. Trimming removed 1 base at V and 4 bases at J, with 8 bases between. CDR1 is SGHDT, CDR2 YYEEEE, per germline. The CDR3: CASSLRGGETQYF. The CDR3 DNA reads as TGTGCCAGCAGCTTGCGGGGAGGAGAGACCCAGTACTTC.

The V and J genes are TRBV11-1 and TRBJ1-5; D call uncertain. This CDR3 is 17 amino acids long. Between the trimmed V and J ends, which lost 3 bases and 0 bases, there was a span of 15 bases. The germline V gene encodes CDR1 SGHAT and CDR2 FQDESV (reference sequence). Here the CDR3 reads CASSLKFSRYSNQPQHF. The CDR3 coding sequence is TGTGCCAGCAGCTTGAAGTTCAGCCGTTATAGCAATCAGCCCCAGCATTTT.

The V call is TRBV29-1, the J call TRBJ1-2; possibly TRBD1 for D (5 bases). There are 14 residues in the CDR3. In germline, CDR1 is SQVTM, CDR2 ANQGSEA. Between the trimmed V and J ends, which lost 1 base and 8 bases, there was a span of 17 bases. The CDR3 DNA is TGCAGCGTTGAAGCCGCGGGACCGCCCCGGGGCTACACCTTC. Its protein is CSVEAAGPPRGYTF. The entire variable domain, with the rest obtained from reference TRBV29-1 and TRBJ1-2, is as follows: SAVISQKPSRDICQRGTSLTIQCQVDSQVTMMFWYRQQPGQSLTLIATANQGSEATYESGFVIDKFPISRPNLTFSTLTVSNMSPEDSSIYLCSVEAAGPPRGYTFGSGTRLTVV.

This sequence joins TRBV10-3 and TRBJ2-7; the D is unclear. Germline assignment: CDR1 ENHRY and CDR2 SYGVKD. This CDR3 is built from 12 residues. Trimming removed 11 bases at V and 0 bases at J, with 11 bases between. The CDR3 bases are TGTGCCGTTCGGATTAGCTCCTACGAGCAGTACTTC. Amino acids: CAVRISSYEQYF.

This chain joins TRBV27 and TRBJ1-1; the D is unclear. Germline V gives CDR1 MNHEY, CDR2 SMNVEV (reference sequence). Trimming stripped 2 bases from V and 2 bases from J, with 9 bases between. The length of the CDR3 is 14 residues. This CDR3 reads CASSLRHPNTEAFF. The CDR3, as DNA: TGTGCCAGCAGTTTACGACACCCTAACACTGAAGCTTTCTTT.

There are a few counts of this clone. V and J are TRBV10-3 and TRBJ2-1; 14 bases match TRBD2. Germline trimming cut 4 bases from V and 9 bases from J; bases unmatched to any gene: 2. CDR1 ENHRY and CDR2 SYGVKD come from the germline V gene. This CDR3 spans 14 amino acids. CDR3 sequence: CAISGTSGRSEQFF. The DNA of the CDR3 is TGTGCCATCAGTGGGACTAGCGGGAGGTCTGAGCAGTTCTTC.

The chain recombines TRBV2 with TRBJ1-1; 10 bases agree with TRBD1. The CDR3 spans 14 residues. After removal of 6 bases from V and 4 bases from J, the junction contained 5 bases not matched to a gene. Looked up from germline, CDR1 is SNHLY and CDR2 is FYNNEI. The CDR3 here is CASRTGGAGTEAFF. CDR3 nucleotides: TGTGCCAGCAGGACAGGGGGCGCCGGCACTGAAGCTTTCTTT.

The V gene is TRBV29-1, the J gene TRBJ2-3; a weak D match, TRBD2 (6 bases). This CDR3 is built from 12 residues. V was shortened by 7 bases and J by 4 bases, with 12 bases between the two germline ends. Germline-derived CDR1 and CDR2 are SQVTM and ANQGSEA. CDR3 residues: CSGGGMADTQYF. CDR3 DNA sequence: TGCAGCGGGGGAGGTATGGCAGATACGCAGTATTTT.

As regards this clone: The sample holds other DNA sequences that translate to the same CDR3. The chain links TRBV29-1 to TRBJ1-1; D call uncertain. This CDR3 comprises 11 residues. The germline CDR1 and CDR2 sequences are SQVTM and ANQGSEA. Deletions cut 4 bases from V and 5 bases from J, with 8 bases between. In DNA, the CDR3 is TGCAGCGTTGCTGAGGATACTGAAGCTTTCTTT. This gives the protein CSVAEDTEAFF.

V and J are TRBV6-5 and TRBJ1-2; 9 bases line up with TRBD1. In germline, CDR1 is MNHEY, CDR2 SVGAGI. With 5 bases clipped from V and 9 bases from J, the junction kept 10 bases outside the gene matches. This CDR3 has 14 residues. The chain's CDR3 is CASSPAGTGYRYTF. The CDR3 coding sequence is TGTGCCAGCAGTCCTGCTGGGACAGGGTATCGCTACACCTTC.

The chain carries TRBV7-2 and TRBJ2-5; a possible D gene is TRBD1 (5 bases). V lost 0 bases and J lost 5, with 10 bases in between. Germline V gene sequence: CDR1 SGHTA, CDR2 FQGNSA. The CDR3 totals 14 residues. CDR3 amino acids: CASSLAAGLETQYF. The CDR3, as DNA: TGTGCCAGCAGCTTAGCGGCAGGGTTGGAGACCCAGTACTTC.

The chain joins TRBV25-1 to TRBJ2-5; D uncertain. The CDR3 consists of 12 residues. CDR1 MGHDK and CDR2 SYGVNS come from the germline V gene. V lost 4 bases, J lost 5 bases, and 8 bases lay in between. The CDR3 protein is CASSAQLETQYF. CDR3 DNA: TGTGCCAGCAGTGCCCAGTTGGAGACCCAGTACTTC.

V is TRBV5-1 and J is TRBJ2-1; unclear D gene. This CDR3 comprises 12 residues. Germline V gene sequence: CDR1 SGHRS, CDR2 YFSETQ. Trimming stripped 4 bases from V and 9 bases from J, with 11 bases between. DNA of the CDR3: TGCGCCAGCAGCGTGGAAGTGGGTGAGCAGTTCTTC. Amino acids: CASSVEVGEQFF.

V gene TRBV4-3 combines with J gene TRBJ2-7, with 9 bases aligning to TRBD1. CDR1 LGHNA and CDR2 YSLEER come from the germline V gene. J lost 6 bases, V lost 5 bases, and 5 bases had no gene match. There are 13 residues in the CDR3. CDR3 in amino acids: CASSVDRGAEQYF. CDR3 bases: TGCGCCAGCAGCGTTGACAGGGGGGCCGAGCAGTACTTC.

The chain is built from TRBV4-1 and TRBJ2-7; 9 bases align to TRBD2. CDR1 is MGHRA, CDR2 YSYEKL, per germline. With 0 bases clipped from V and 3 bases from J, the junction kept 3 bases outside the gene matches. The CDR3 loop spans 15 amino acids. Here the CDR3 reads CASSQDPAGGYEQYF. For the CDR3, the DNA is TGCGCCAGCAGCCAAGATCCAGCGGGAGGCTACGAGCAGTACTTC.

The rearrangement links TRBV5-1 to TRBJ2-2, with no clear D. Germline CDR1 SGHRS, CDR2 YFSETQ. The CDR3 contains 16 residues. The V and J ends lost 3 bases and 0 bases respectively, with 12 bases between them. The CDR3 region has the DNA TGCGCCAGCAGCTCCGACGGACGGCCGAACACCGGGGAGCTGTTTTTT. Amino acid sequence: CASSSDGRPNTGELFF.

The count of this clone is one. The chain carries TRBV5-1 and TRBJ2-5, with TRBD2 matching over 8 bases. The CDR3 length is 14 residues. Germline CDR1 SGHRS, CDR2 YFSETQ. Trimming took 3 bases from V and 1 from J; bases not matched to a gene: 2. The CDR3 region is CASSWTSSQETQYF. The CDR3 nucleotides read TGCGCCAGCAGCTGGACTAGCTCCCAAGAGACCCAGTACTTC.

In its sample, this clone was seen a few times. The chain uses TRBV7-8 and TRBJ1-4; 7 bases agree with TRBD1. CDR1 is SGHVS and CDR2 is FQNEAQ in the germline V gene. The CDR3 consists of 14 residues. Germline trimming cut 3 bases from V and 4 bases from J; bases unmatched to any gene: 2. As DNA, the CDR3 is TGTGCCAGCAGCTTCGGGACAGTTAATGAAAAACTGTTTTTT. Residues: CASSFGTVNEKLFF.

This clone has just a few counts. The chain employs TRBV13 and TRBJ1-1; 9 bases align to TRBD1. Germline V gene sequence: CDR1 PRHDT, CDR2 FYEKMQ (reference sequence). This CDR3 contains 13 residues. V lost 5 bases, J lost 4 bases, and 2 bases stayed unmatched. CDR3 in DNA: TGTGCCAGCAGCCGGACAGGGGTCACTGAAGCTTTCTTT. This sequence encodes CASSRTGVTEAFF.

This clone was counted once. This chain links TRBV2 with TRBJ2-1, with 12 bases aligning to TRBD2. The trim removed 6 bases at V and 9 bases at J, leaving 6 bases unmatched. CDR1 and CDR2 (germline): SNHLY, FYNNEI. The length of the CDR3 is 14 residues. The CDR3 DNA follows: TGTGCCAGCAGCGCTAGCGGGAGGGCCATTGAGCAGTTCTTC. It translates to CASSASGRAIEQFF.

The gene calls are TRBV30 and TRBJ2-5, with 8 bases matching TRBD2. From germline, CDR1 is GTSNPN and CDR2 SVGIG (reference sequence). This CDR3 comprises 13 residues. The trim removed 5 bases at V and 9 bases at J, leaving 11 bases unmatched. CDR3 coding DNA: TGTGCCTGGGGGCGGGAGGCCCCGGGGTCCCAGTACTTC. It translates to CAWGREAPGSQYF.